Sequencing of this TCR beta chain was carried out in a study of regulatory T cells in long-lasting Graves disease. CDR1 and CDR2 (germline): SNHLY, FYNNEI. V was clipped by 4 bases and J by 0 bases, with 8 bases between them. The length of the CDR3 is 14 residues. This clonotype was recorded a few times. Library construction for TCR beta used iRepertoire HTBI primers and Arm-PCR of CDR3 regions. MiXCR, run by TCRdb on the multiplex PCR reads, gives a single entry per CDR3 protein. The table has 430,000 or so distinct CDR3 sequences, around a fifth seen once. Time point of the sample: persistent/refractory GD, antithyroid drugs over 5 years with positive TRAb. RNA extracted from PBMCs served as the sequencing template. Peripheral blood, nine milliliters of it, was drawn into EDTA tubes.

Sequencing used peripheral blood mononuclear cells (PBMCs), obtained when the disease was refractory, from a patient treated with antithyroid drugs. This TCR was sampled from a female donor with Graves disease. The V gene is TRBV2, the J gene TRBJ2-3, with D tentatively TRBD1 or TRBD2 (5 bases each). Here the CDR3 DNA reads TGTGCCAGCAGTGGGGGGTTTAGCACAGATACGCAGTATTTT. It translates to CASSGGFSTDTQYF.